The 30 T cell receptor beta chains presented below share a single source sample, sequenced in a study of blood T cell repertoires in COVID-19. Only in-frame clones appear in the TCRdb table, and some are missing; sequencing was by immunoSEQ multiplex PCR. Of around 250,000 clones detected, roughly 82% appear once; the ten largest clones hold roughly 2%. The sequenced material came from PBMCs or T cells enriched from blood (not recorded which). These receptors were obtained from a woman in her 50s who had recovered from COVID-19.

The chain links TRBV6-1 to TRBJ1-4; 10 nucleotides agree with TRBD1. This CDR3 has 14 amino acids. CDR1 MNHNS and CDR2 SASEGT come from the germline V gene. V was clipped by 3 bases and J by 7 bases; unmatched bases: 2. CDR3 residues: CASSDGTGVEKLFF. The CDR3 coding sequence is TGTGCCAGCAGTGACGGGACAGGGGTTGAAAAACTGTTTTTT.

This chain connects TRBV24-1 to TRBJ2-1; D may be TRBD1 (5 bases). The V end lost 0 bases, the J end lost 3 bases, and 5 bases lay between the germline ends. From germline, CDR1 is KGHDR and CDR2 SFDVKD. The CDR3 consists of 14 residues. CDR3 sequence: CATSDLDSYNEQFF. The CDR3 DNA reads as TGTGCCACCAGTGATTTGGACAGCTACAATGAGCAGTTCTTC.

J is TRBJ1-5 and V is TRBV19; possibly TRBD1 for D (5 bases). CDR1 is LNHDA, CDR2 SQIVND, per germline (reference sequence). The CDR3 spans 14 residues. The V and J ends lost 3 bases and 2 bases respectively, with 8 bases between them. CDR3 bases: TGTGCCAGTAGTATCACAGGCCGCAATCAGCCCCAGCATTTT. Translation gives CASSITGRNQPQHF.

The chain carries TRBV4-3 and TRBJ2-7, with D unclear. V lost 0 bases to trimming and J lost 3 bases, with 6 bases between them. The germline V gene has CDR1 LGHNA and CDR2 YSLEER. This CDR3 contains 13 residues. CDR3 nucleotide sequence: TGCGCCAGCAGCCAAGATTACGGCTACGAGCAGTACTTC. It specifies CASSQDYGYEQYF.

The rearrangement uses TRBV28 and TRBJ2-5; a possible D gene is TRBD1 (6 bases). The CDR3 loop spans 15 amino acids. V lost 5 bases to trimming and J lost 7 bases, with 20 bases between them. Germline CDR1 and CDR2: MDHEN and SYDVKM. CDR3 sequence reads: CASSLQGSGLWTQYF. CDR3 bases: TGTGCCAGCAGTCTCCAGGGGTCGGGCCTTTGGACCCAGTACTTC.

The DNA of the CDR3 is TGCGCCAGCAGCTTGGATTTTGCGGACAGGGGCGGCTACACCTTC. It encodes CASSLDFADRGGYTF. The chain couples TRBV5-1 to TRBJ1-2, with 9 nucleotides matching TRBD1. V was pared by 0 bases and J by 8 bases, with 8 bases of the junction left unmatched. The CDR3 has 15 residues. Germline V gives CDR1 SGHRS, CDR2 YFSETQ.

Concerning this clone itself: Other nucleotide sequences from this sample produce the same CDR3. The CDR3 DNA follows: TGTGCCAGTAGTCCCACAGGCGTCTATGGCTACACCTTC. Amino acids: CASSPTGVYGYTF. This chain uses TRBV19 with TRBJ1-2; a weak D match, TRBD1 (5 bases). Trimming pared 5 bases from V and 4 bases from J, leaving 11 bases between. The CDR3 extends over 13 amino acids. Germline CDR1 and CDR2: LNHDA and SQIVND (reference sequence).

In its sample, this clone was seen once. The chain is built from TRBV2 and TRBJ1-2; TRBD1 is a possible D gene (6 bases). The CDR3 totals 17 residues. V was trimmed by 4 bases and J by 0 bases, leaving 18 bases between them. Germline CDR1 is SNHLY and CDR2 is FYNNEI. The CDR3 DNA follows: TGTGCCAGCAGTGGTATTAGGCAGGACAGCACTAACTATGGCTACACCTTC. Translated: CASSGIRQDSTNYGYTF.

V gene TRBV18 combines with J gene TRBJ2-3, with 9 bases fitting TRBD2. The germline V gene encodes CDR1 KGHSH and CDR2 LQKENI. The V gene end was trimmed by 5 bases and the J gene end by 2 bases; junction bases not matched to a gene: 11. The CDR3 is 17 residues long. This chain's CDR3 is CASSSRVAGDLTDTQYF. The CDR3 DNA is TGTGCCAGCTCATCACGAGTAGCGGGAGATCTCACAGATACGCAGTATTTT.

With regard to this clone: Germline and junction disagree at one end, which may indicate a read error. This chain connects TRBV5-1 to TRBJ2-5; the D gene is possibly TRBD1 (6 bases). Germline V gene data show CDR1 as SGHRS and CDR2 as YFSETQ. The CDR3 is made up of 15 amino acids. CDR3 amino acids: CASSLGDTQGETQYF. The CDR3 nucleotides read TGCGCCAGCAGCTTGGGGGACACGCAAGGGGAGACCCAATACTTC.

J is TRBJ2-5 and V is TRBV28; a weak D match, TRBD2 (7 bases). This CDR3 contains 12 residues. Germline V CDR1 and CDR2: MDHEN, SYDVKM. The CDR3 is CAGGDYQETQYF. CDR3 sequence (DNA): TGTGCAGGGGGGGATTACCAAGAGACCCAGTACTTC.

DNA for the CDR3: TGTGCCAGCAGTGACCGAGGGGACACCTACTACAATGAGCAGTTCTTC. It encodes CASSDRGDTYYNEQFF. The chain recombines TRBV6-1 with TRBJ2-1; possibly TRBD1 for D (6 bases). CDR1 and CDR2 from the germline V gene are MNHNS and SASEGT. The CDR3 is 16 residues long. V lost 3 bases and J 3 bases, leaving 15 bases between the germline ends.

The V gene is TRBV19, the J gene TRBJ2-6; no firm D call. The CDR3 is made up of 20 amino acids. V lost 1 base and J 0 bases, leaving 19 bases between the germline ends. In germline, CDR1 is LNHDA, CDR2 SQIVND (reference sequence). In nucleotides, the CDR3 is TGTGCCAGTAGTATAGCCTACAGAAAAGTCAAAATCTCTGGGGCCAACGTCCTGACTTTC. Translation gives CASSIAYRKVKISGANVLTF.

This chain uses TRBV7-9 with TRBJ1-6; the D is unclear. Germline V CDR1 and CDR2: SEHNR, FQNEAQ (reference sequence). The CDR3 is made up of 13 amino acids. V was pared by 3 bases and J by 10 bases, with 10 bases between. The DNA for the CDR3 is TGTGCCAGCAGCTTCAACACGGGGTCACCCCTCCACTTT. Protein product: CASSFNTGSPLHF.

This chain links TRBV29-1 with TRBJ2-4, with 8 bases identical to TRBD1. Trimming cost V 7 bases and J 8 bases; bases outside gene matches: 7. CDR1 is SQVTM and CDR2 is ANQGSEA in the germline V gene. This CDR3 is built from 12 residues. The CDR3 coding sequence is TGCAGCGCCGGAACAGGGGGTGACATTCAGTACTTC. This codes for CSAGTGGDIQYF.

This chain joins TRBV7-3 and TRBJ2-1, with 8 bases fitting TRBD2. The CDR3 totals 15 residues. In germline, CDR1 is SGHTA, CDR2 FQGTGA. Trimming at V came to 3 bases and at J to 8 bases, leaving 9 bases not matched to a gene. In DNA, the CDR3 is TGTGCCAGCAGCTTGCCGGGACTAGGTGTGGATGAGCAGTTCTTC. Protein: CASSLPGLGVDEQFF.

V gene TRBV11-2 combines with J gene TRBJ2-7; tentatively, D is TRBD1 (6 bases). CDR3 length: 15 residues. Trimming shortened V by 5 bases and J by 5 bases, and 19 bases separated the two germline ends. Germline values: CDR1 SGHAT, CDR2 FQNNGV. In nucleotides, the CDR3 is TGTGCCAGCAGCCCCAGGGGCAGGGTCGAAGACGAGCAGTACTTC. Amino acids: CASSPRGRVEDEQYF.

This clone appeared a single time. Here the CDR3 reads CASSPPWGRRGGELFF. For the CDR3, the DNA is TGTGCCAGCAGCCCTCCCTGGGGGCGTAGAGGCGGGGAGCTGTTTTTT. The gene calls are TRBV28 and TRBJ2-2, with D possibly matching TRBD1 (6 bases). Trimming left V 6 bases short and J 7 bases short, with 21 bases between. The CDR3 loop spans 16 amino acids. Looked up from germline, CDR1 is MDHEN and CDR2 is SYDVKM.

V usage is TRBV11-1 and J usage is TRBJ1-1; 7 nucleotides agree with TRBD1. Germline-derived CDR1 and CDR2 are SGHAT and FQDESV (reference sequence). CDR3 length: 15 amino acids. V gave up 4 bases and J gave up 10 bases; unmatched junction bases: 15. CDR3 in DNA: TGTGCCAGCAGCTCAGGGACAGCCCGGGGGCACGGAGCTTTCTTT. Translated: CASSSGTARGHGAFF.

The chain combines TRBV19 with TRBJ2-1, with 12 bases that match TRBD2. The CDR3 totals 18 residues. Germline V gene sequence: CDR1 LNHDA, CDR2 SQIVND (reference sequence). J gave up 7 bases and V 3 bases, and 13 bases lay outside the gene matches. The CDR3 spells CASSISPQRTSGRNEQFF. CDR3 coding DNA: TGTGCCAGTAGTATTTCCCCCCAGAGAACTAGCGGGAGGAATGAGCAGTTCTTC.

The V gene is TRBV6-5, the J gene TRBJ2-7, with a weak D call TRBD2 (5 bases). The ends were cut back, 0 bases at V and 1 base at J, with 7 bases in the middle. Germline CDR1 is MNHEY and CDR2 is SVGAGI. The CDR3 extends over 14 amino acids. The CDR3 region is CASSYSGESYEQYF. DNA of the CDR3: TGTGCCAGCAGTTACTCGGGAGAATCCTACGAGCAGTACTTC.

The rearrangement joins TRBV6-5 to TRBJ1-1; D gene ambiguous. Trimming pared 3 bases from V and 0 bases from J, leaving 5 bases between. Germline V CDR1 and CDR2: MNHEY, SVGAGI. There are 13 residues in the CDR3. Here the CDR3 DNA reads TGTGCCAGCAGTTATGAGATGAACACTGAAGCTTTCTTT. Translating gives CASSYEMNTEAFF.

The rearrangement uses TRBV6-5 and TRBJ1-5, with D unclear. CDR3 length: 14 residues. V was cut by 6 bases and J by 5 bases, with 14 bases left in between. Germline V lookup: CDR1 MNHEY, CDR2 SVGAGI. CDR3 region: CASSLGVGDQPQHF. CDR3 DNA: TGTGCCAGCAGCCTCGGGGTTGGAGATCAGCCCCAGCATTTT.

This clone has a handful of counts. The gene calls are TRBV4-1 and TRBJ1-3; D unresolved. Germline V gives CDR1 MGHRA, CDR2 YSYEKL. There are 17 residues in the CDR3. The germline V and J ends were trimmed by 0 bases and 4 bases, with 16 bases remaining between them. The CDR3 region has the DNA TGCGCCAGCAGCCAAGATCATCTTCGACTACGCGGAAACACCATATATTTT. Protein sequence: CASSQDHLRLRGNTIYF.

The chain recombines TRBV9 with TRBJ1-2, with D maybe TRBD1 (6 bases). The V gene's germline CDR1 is SGDLS and CDR2 YYNGEE. CDR3 length: 16 residues. V was clipped by 3 bases and J by 4 bases, with 19 bases between them. CDR3 nucleotides: TGTGCCAGCAGCGAACCCGAAACAGGGCAGGTCTATGGCTACACCTTC. Its translation: CASSEPETGQVYGYTF.

This clone appeared a few times. V is TRBV19 and J is TRBJ1-2; 8 bases match TRBD1. V trimming: 6 bases; J trimming: 8 bases; junction bases outside the gene matches: 8. The CDR3 sequence is 13 residues long. The germline V gene encodes CDR1 LNHDA and CDR2 SQIVND (reference sequence). This CDR3 is CASRDREFHGYTF. Here the CDR3 DNA reads TGTGCCAGTAGGGACAGGGAGTTTCACGGCTACACCTTC.

This chain connects TRBV18 to TRBJ2-1, with 13 nucleotides matching TRBD2. The CDR3 sequence is 15 residues long. Per the germline V gene, CDR1 is KGHSH and CDR2 is LQKENI. The V segment lost 5 bases and the J segment 2 bases; nucleotides outside the gene matches: 0. The CDR3 DNA sequence: TGTGCCAGCTCAGGACTAGCGGGGGCCTACAATGAGCAGTTCTTC. It is translated as CASSGLAGAYNEQFF.

As regards this clone: An end of the junction differs from the germline gene, which may be a read error. The rearrangement joins TRBV5-4 to TRBJ1-4; weak D call: TRBD1 (6 bases). Germline lookup yields CDR1 SGHNT and CDR2 YYREEE (reference sequence). The CDR3 totals 12 residues. CDR3 loop: CASSYTPGTWLF. CDR3 nucleotide sequence: TGTGCCAGCAGCTACACCCCCGGGACATGGCTTTTT.

This chain links TRBV30 with TRBJ2-5; D not resolved. CDR1 is GTSNPN and CDR2 is SVGIG in the germline V gene (reference sequence). V was clipped by 2 bases and J by 7 bases, with 5 bases between them. The CDR3 covers 10 residues. CDR3 sequence (DNA): TGTGCCTGGAGTTCCGTGACCCAGTACTTC. Amino acid sequence: CAWSSVTQYF.

The chain uses TRBV6-6 and TRBJ2-3, with a tentative D call TRBD2 (6 bases). The germline CDR1 and CDR2 sequences are MNHNY and SVGAGI (reference sequence). Trimming shortened V by 11 bases and J by 2 bases, and 8 bases separated the two germline ends. The CDR3 is 11 residues long. This CDR3 is CAGGLTDTQYF. The CDR3 nucleotides read TGTGCCGGGGGACTCACAGATACGCAGTATTTT.